This T cell receptor (beta chain) was profiled in a study of vaccination effects on CD4 cells after COVID-19. ViraFEST assay sequencing came after antigen-specific CD4+ T cells were expanded with viral peptide pools. Once cultured for more than nine days, the cells underwent separation to obtain CD4+ T cells. Vaccination of participants consisted of two doses of either the BNT162b2 or mRNA-1273 vaccine. Vaccine recipients lacked prior SARS-CoV-2 infection and had negative nucleocapsid antibodies. On both days 3 and 7, half of the culture medium was replaced with IL-2 medium. About this clone: The antigen is unknown.

Study results and caveats: Relatively few convalescent patients took part in the study, which had no early post-infection timepoints.

V lost 6 bases to trimming and J lost 3 bases; unmatched junction nucleotides: 7. This CDR3 region has 16 residues. Germline loops: CDR1 LNHDA, CDR2 SQIVND (reference sequence). TCRdb keeps only in-frame clones here, not all; method: immunoSEQ multiplex PCR. The sample includes 67,000 or so clones, 75% to 85% seen only once; the top ten take approximately 1.2%. The clonotype originates from a human donor who received a COVID-19 vaccine. Here the sequenced sample was CD4+ T cells from PBMCs cultured with HCoV-229E spike peptides, taken after COVID-19 vaccination. The V gene is TRBV19, the J gene TRBJ2-5; 13 bases are a match to TRBD2. This CDR3 is CASSPGGTSGEETQYF. The CDR3 DNA reads TGTGCCAGTAGCCCAGGGGGGACTAGCGGGGAAGAGACCCAGTACTTC.